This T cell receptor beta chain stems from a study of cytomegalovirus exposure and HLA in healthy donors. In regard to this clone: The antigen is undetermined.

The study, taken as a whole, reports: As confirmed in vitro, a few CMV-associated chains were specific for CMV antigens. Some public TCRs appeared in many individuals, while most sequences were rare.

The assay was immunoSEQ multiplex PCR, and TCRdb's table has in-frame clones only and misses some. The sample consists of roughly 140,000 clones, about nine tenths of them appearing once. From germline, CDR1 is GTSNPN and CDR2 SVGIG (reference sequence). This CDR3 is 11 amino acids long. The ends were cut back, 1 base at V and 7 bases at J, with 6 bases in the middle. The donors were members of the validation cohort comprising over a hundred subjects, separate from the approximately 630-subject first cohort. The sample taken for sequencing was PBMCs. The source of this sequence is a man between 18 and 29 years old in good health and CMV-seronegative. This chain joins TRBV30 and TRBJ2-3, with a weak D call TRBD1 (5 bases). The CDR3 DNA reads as TGTGCCTGGAGTGAGGGGAATACGCAGTATTTT. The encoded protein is CAWSEGNTQYF.